This T cell receptor beta chain was captured by sequencing in a study of T cell repertoires in cytomegalovirus infection. For the study at large: In public TCR beta signatures, there were indications of both CMV infection and matching HLA type. Study observations and caveats: Summed frequency of shared TCR beta families picked out CMV carriers who also had the relevant HLA. HLA-C-restricted CMV clonotypes gave the most frequent clonotype in two of eight donors.

TCRdb called the reads again in MiXCR, with one record for every CDR3 protein. The profile shows 300,000 or so distinct CDR3 sequences, about 9.2% of them singletons. The CDR3 covers 14 residues. Germline V CDR1 and CDR2: MNHEY, SMNVEV (reference sequence). The junction had 3 bases not matched to a gene; V was cut back by 2 bases and J by 3 bases. In its sample, this clonotype was seen many times. Antigen unknown. This clonotype was obtained from a human donor in good health (CMV status not recorded). Some clones in this sample may be carry-over from other donors' samples. The sequencing input was PBMCs. The genes are TRBV27 and TRBJ2-7, with 8 bases identical to TRBD1. CDR3 residues: CASSLQGANYEQYF. CDR3 nucleotide sequence: TGTGCCAGCAGTTTACAGGGGGCGAACTACGAGCAGTACTTC.